A single sample gave rise to the 16 T cell receptor beta chains below, sequenced in a study of regulatory dendritic cells for organ transplantation. Sequencing used immunoSEQ multiplex PCR; TCRdb keeps in-frame clones, though not all of them. The repertoire holds under 35,000 clones, with approximately 91% as singletons. Sequenced: naive CD4+ T cells from blood. This sample's subset: CD45RA+ naive T cells. These TCRs come from a human donor in good health.

This chain links TRBV20-1 with TRBJ1-2, with D possibly TRBD1 on 6 matching bases. The CDR3 is made up of 10 amino acids. The germline gives CDR1 DFQATT, CDR2 SNEGSKA (reference sequence). The ends were cut back, 4 bases at V and 8 bases at J, with 8 bases in the middle. In DNA, the CDR3 is TGCAGTGCTAAGCAGGGGGGCTACACCTTC. Encoded protein: CSAKQGGYTF.

Turning to this clone: Relative to the germline gene, one junction end is altered; a read error may explain this. V is TRBV7-7 and J is TRBJ1-4; D unresolved. The CDR3 length is 15 residues. Germline CDR1 and CDR2: SSHAT and FNYEAQ (reference sequence). DNA of the CDR3: TGTGCTAGCAGCCGCCAACATGGCGGCAATGAAAAACTGTTTTTT. Protein product: CASSRQHGGNEKLFF.

V is TRBV29-1 and J is TRBJ2-7, with D maybe TRBD1 (6 bases). V was shortened by 6 bases and J by 6 bases, with 21 bases between the two germline ends. The CDR3 has 14 amino acids. The germline V gene has CDR1 SQVTM and CDR2 ANQGSEA. This CDR3 reads CSVQRDVLGGEQYF. CDR3 nucleotides: TGCAGCGTCCAAAGGGACGTACTAGGGGGCGAGCAGTACTTC.

This clone showed up just a few times. The chain uses TRBV7-9 and TRBJ1-3, with D tentatively TRBD1 (5 bases). This CDR3 has 14 amino acids. Between the trimmed V and J ends, which lost 3 bases and 2 bases, there was a span of 8 bases. Per germline, CDR1 SEHNR and CDR2 FQNEAQ (reference sequence). The CDR3, as DNA: TGTGCCAGCAGCTTCGGAGGGGCTGGAAACACCATATATTTT. This encodes CASSFGGAGNTIYF.

The genes are TRBV7-9 and TRBJ1-3; D not certain. Germline CDR1 and CDR2: SEHNR and FQNEAQ (reference sequence). The germline V and J ends were trimmed by 5 bases and 4 bases, with 3 bases remaining between them. The CDR3 spans 11 residues. DNA of the CDR3: TGTGCCAGCAGCCGAGGAAACACCATATATTTT. Translation gives CASSRGNTIYF.

The V call is TRBV11-3, the J call TRBJ2-5; 8 bases agree with TRBD2. V dropped 5 bases and J dropped 4; count of bases not matched to a gene: 6. The length of the CDR3 is 14 residues. Germline loops: CDR1 SGHNT, CDR2 YENEEA. The CDR3, as DNA: TGTGCCAGCAGCCGCGGGGGGCTGAGAGAGACCCAGTACTTC. Protein sequence: CASSRGGLRETQYF.

The chain combines TRBV25-1 with TRBJ1-5; D ambiguous. This CDR3 has 13 residues. Germline loops: CDR1 MGHDK, CDR2 SYGVNS. Deletions cut 4 bases from V and 1 base from J, with 5 bases between. The CDR3 region is CASSVGSNQPQHF. For the CDR3, the DNA is TGTGCCAGCAGTGTTGGGAGCAATCAGCCCCAGCATTTT.

This clone was observed a few times. The CDR3 protein is CASSLGQGSSYGYTF. CDR3 nucleotides: TGCGCCAGCAGCTTGGGACAGGGGAGTTCCTATGGCTACACCTTC. V usage is TRBV5-1 and J usage is TRBJ1-2, with TRBD1 matching over 8 bases. V gave up 0 bases and J gave up 4 bases; unmatched junction bases: 5. The CDR3 contains 15 residues. The germline V gene encodes CDR1 SGHRS and CDR2 YFSETQ.

Here the CDR3 reads CASSLVGTSGASYNEQFF. Here the CDR3 DNA reads TGTGCCAGCAGCTTAGTCGGGACTAGCGGAGCCTCCTACAATGAGCAGTTCTTC. The V call is TRBV7-2, the J call TRBJ2-1; 11 bases line up with TRBD2. J was trimmed by 0 bases and V by 1 base; bases with no gene match: 5. The CDR3 consists of 18 residues. Germline V gene sequence: CDR1 SGHTA, CDR2 FQGNSA.

The chain uses TRBV6-5 and TRBJ2-2, with TRBD1 as a possible D gene (5 bases). CDR1 and CDR2 (germline): MNHEY, SVGAGI. The germline V and J ends were trimmed by 0 bases and 5 bases, with 13 bases remaining between them. The CDR3 runs to 16 residues. This CDR3 reads CASSYSRSGLTGELFF. CDR3 nucleotide sequence: TGTGCCAGCAGTTACTCGAGGTCAGGGTTAACCGGGGAGCTGTTTTTT.

This chain joins TRBV30 and TRBJ1-5, with 7 bases lining up with TRBD1. The V and J ends lost 0 bases and 2 bases, in that order; junction bases with no gene match: 4. CDR1 is GTSNPN and CDR2 is SVGIG in the germline V gene (reference sequence). The CDR3 consists of 15 residues. The CDR3 DNA reads TGTGCCTGGAGTGTACGAGGGGGCGGCAATCAGCCCCAGCATTTT. It encodes CAWSVRGGGNQPQHF. Full variable domain (missing parts from reference TRBV30 and TRBJ1-5): SQTIHQWPATLVQPVGSPLSLECTVEGTSNPNLYWYRQAAGRGLQLLFYSVGIGQISSEVPQNLSASRPQDRQFILSSKKLLLSDSGFYLCAWSVRGGGNQPQHFGDGTRLSIL.

V and J are TRBV19 and TRBJ2-7; D not resolved. The CDR3 covers 16 residues. Trimming removed 5 bases at V and 4 bases at J, with 21 bases between. Germline CDR1 reads LNHDA; CDR2 reads SQIVND (reference sequence). The DNA of the CDR3 is TGTGCCAGTAGTCCAACCAGGCCACCAGAAATTTACGAGCAGTACTTC. As protein: CASSPTRPPEIYEQYF.

The gene calls are TRBV20-1 and TRBJ2-7; D is unclear. The CDR3 extends over 11 amino acids. The V end was cut by 3 bases, the J end by 4 bases, with 7 bases between. Germline lookup yields CDR1 DFQATT and CDR2 SNEGSKA (reference sequence). The CDR3 spells CSASPAYEQYF. CDR3 in DNA: TGCAGTGCTAGTCCGGCTTACGAGCAGTACTTC.

The J gene is TRBJ1-5, the V gene TRBV7-3; weak D call: TRBD1 (5 bases). V was cut by 5 bases and J by 7 bases, with 12 bases left in between. This CDR3 is built from 13 residues. Looked up from germline, CDR1 is SGHTA and CDR2 is FQGTGA. The CDR3 is CASSPGHRQPQHF. The CDR3 DNA reads as TGTGCCAGCAGCCCAGGACATAGACAGCCCCAGCATTTT.

This clone came up once. The rearrangement links TRBV28 to TRBJ2-7; 10 nucleotides align to TRBD1. Trimming took 7 bases from V and 13 from J; bases not matched to a gene: 7. Germline CDR1 MDHEN, CDR2 SYDVKM. CDR3 length equals 11 residues. CDR3 in amino acids: CASKTGTGVYF. Written as DNA, the CDR3 is TGTGCCAGCAAAACCGGGACAGGGGTCTACTTC.

This clone has only a few counts. This sequence joins TRBV5-1 and TRBJ1-4; 8 nucleotides align to TRBD1. This CDR3 is built from 15 residues. V lost 4 bases and J lost 7; bases outside the gene matches: 9. The germline gives CDR1 SGHRS, CDR2 YFSETQ. CDR3 nucleotide sequence: TGCGCCAGCAGCACAGGACAGGGTTTAGGTGAAAAACTGTTTTTT. Protein: CASSTGQGLGEKLFF.